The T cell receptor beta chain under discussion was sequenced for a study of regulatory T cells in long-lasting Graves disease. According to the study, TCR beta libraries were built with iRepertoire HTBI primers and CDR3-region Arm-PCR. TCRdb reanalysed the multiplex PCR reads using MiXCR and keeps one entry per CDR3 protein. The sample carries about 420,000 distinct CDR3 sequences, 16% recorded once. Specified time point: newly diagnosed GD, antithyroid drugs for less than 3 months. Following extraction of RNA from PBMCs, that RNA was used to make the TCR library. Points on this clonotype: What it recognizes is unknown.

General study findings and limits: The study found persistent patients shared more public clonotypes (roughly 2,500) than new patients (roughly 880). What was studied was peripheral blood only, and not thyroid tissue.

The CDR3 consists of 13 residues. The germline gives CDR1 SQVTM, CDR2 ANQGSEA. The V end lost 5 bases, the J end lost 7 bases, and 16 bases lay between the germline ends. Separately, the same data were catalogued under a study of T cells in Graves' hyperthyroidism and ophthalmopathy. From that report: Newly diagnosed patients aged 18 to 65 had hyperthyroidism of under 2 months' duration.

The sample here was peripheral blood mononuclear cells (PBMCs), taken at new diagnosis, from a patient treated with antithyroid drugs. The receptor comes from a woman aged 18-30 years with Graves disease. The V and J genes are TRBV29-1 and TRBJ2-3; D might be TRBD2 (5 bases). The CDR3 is CSVREGLSNTQYF. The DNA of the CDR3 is TGCAGCGTTCGGGAAGGCCTATCAAATACGCAGTATTTT.